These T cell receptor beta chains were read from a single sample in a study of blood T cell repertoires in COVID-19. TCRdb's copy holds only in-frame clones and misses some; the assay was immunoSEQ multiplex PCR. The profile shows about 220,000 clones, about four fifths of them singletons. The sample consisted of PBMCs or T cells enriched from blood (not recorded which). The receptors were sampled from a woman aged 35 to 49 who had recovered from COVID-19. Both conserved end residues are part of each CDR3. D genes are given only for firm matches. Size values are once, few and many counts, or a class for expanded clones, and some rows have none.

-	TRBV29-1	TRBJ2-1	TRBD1	TGCAGCGGGGACAGGGACTATGAGCAGTTCTTC	CSGDRDYEQFF
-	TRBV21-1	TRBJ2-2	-	TGTGCCAGCAGCAAAGCGCGTCTAGCGAGAGACACCGGGGAGCTGTTTTTT	CASSKARLARDTGELFF
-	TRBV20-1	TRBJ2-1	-	TGCAGTGCTAGTTCGGGGTTCGGCTACAATGAGCAGTTCTTC	CSASSGFGYNEQFF
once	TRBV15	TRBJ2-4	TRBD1	TGTGCCACCAGCAGAGGACAGGGGTGGGCCAAAAACATTCAGTACTTC	CATSRGQGWAKNIQYF
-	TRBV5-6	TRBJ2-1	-	TGTGCCAGCAGCTTAGGAGGGCCTCTGAGCTCCTACAATGAGCAGTTCTTC	CASSLGGPLSSYNEQFF
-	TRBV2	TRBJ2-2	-	TGTGCCAGCAACAACCGGGATCACAACACCGGGGAGCTGTTTTTT	CASNNRDHNTGELFF
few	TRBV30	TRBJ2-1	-	TGTGCCTGGAGTGTATCCCTAGAGTGGAATGAGCAGTTCTTC	CAWSVSLEWNEQFF
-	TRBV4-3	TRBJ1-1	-	TGCGCCAGCAGCCAAGTAAGGGCAGGGTTCGGCATGAACACTGAAGCTTTCTTT	CASSQVRAGFGMNTEAFF
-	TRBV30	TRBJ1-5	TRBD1	TGTGCCTGGAGTGTAGGGGCAGGGGGCCAGCCCCAGCATTTT	CAWSVGAGGQPQHF
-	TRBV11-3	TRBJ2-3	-	TGTGCCAGCAGCCCCACAGGGAGCAGGCAGTATTTT	CASSPTGSRQYF
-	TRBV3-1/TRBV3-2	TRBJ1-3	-	TGTGCCAGCAGCCTTTTTTTATCTGGAAACACCATATATTTT	CASSLFLSGNTIYF
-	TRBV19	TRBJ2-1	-	TGTGCCAGTAGTCCAGGGGGTAGCGGGAAGCGGAATGAGCAGTTCTTC	CASSPGGSGKRNEQFF
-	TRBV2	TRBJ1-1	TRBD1	TGTGCCAGCAGTAAAGACAGGGGGCTGGGCACTGAAGCTTTCTTT	CASSKDRGLGTEAFF
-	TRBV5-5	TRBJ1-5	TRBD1	TGTGCCAGCAGCCGTCAACAGGGGAAGGCCAATCAGCCCCAGCATTTT	CASSRQQGKANQPQHF
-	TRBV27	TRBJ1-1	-	TGTGCCAGCACCCCTGGGGGCAGGGGCACTGAAGCTTTCTTT	CASTPGGRGTEAFF